The 9 T cell receptor beta chains below all came from one sample that was sequenced in a study of shared clonotypes between healthy human individuals. Clones were sequenced by immunoSEQ multiplex PCR, and TCRdb holds only the in-frame ones, with some missing. The sample lists roughly 2,500,000 clones; 93% were seen once. The material sequenced was naive CD4+ T cells from PBMCs. Documented subset: CD45RA+ positively selected. All receptors come from a man between 18 and 35 years old in good health. Some clones in this sample may be carry-over from other donors' samples.

The V call is TRBV6-5, the J call TRBJ2-6; D is unresolved. The germline CDR1 and CDR2 sequences are MNHEY and SVGAGI. This CDR3 region has 12 residues. Trimming took 11 bases from V and 7 from J, leaving 12 bases between them. The CDR3 DNA reads TGTGCCGTCTCTCTGCTTGCCAACGTCCTGACTTTC. It encodes CAVSLLANVLTF.

Comment on this clone: Other DNA sequences in this specimen translate into the identical CDR3. This chain uses TRBV7-2 with TRBJ2-3, with D possibly matching TRBD2 (5 bases). The V gene's germline CDR1 is SGHTA and CDR2 FQGNSA. This CDR3 contains 16 residues. V lost 5 bases and J lost 0, with 15 bases in between. The CDR3 here is CASSPRRSSSTDTQYF. CDR3 sequence (DNA): TGTGCCAGCAGCCCCCGGAGGAGCTCGAGCACAGATACGCAGTATTTT. The full variable domain, with the rest looked up from reference TRBV7-2 and TRBJ2-3, is GAGVSQSPSNKVTEKGKDVELRCDPISGHTALYWYRQSLGQGLEFLIYFQGNSAPDKSGLPSDRFSAERTGGSVSTLTIQRTQQEDSAVYLCASSPRRSSSTDTQYFGPGTRLTVL.

The V call is TRBV5-4, the J call TRBJ1-1, with TRBD1 matching 8 bases. This CDR3 region has 14 residues. Germline trimming cut 4 bases from V and 4 bases from J; bases unmatched to any gene: 6. Germline assignment: CDR1 SGHNT and CDR2 YYREEE (reference sequence). CDR3 DNA: TGTGCCAGCAGCCCCGGACAGGGATTCACTGAAGCTTTCTTT. Translated: CASSPGQGFTEAFF.

The V and J genes are TRBV28 and TRBJ1-4; D is undetermined. Per the germline V gene, CDR1 is MDHEN and CDR2 is SYDVKM. The V gene lost 4 bases and the J gene lost 8 bases, with 8 bases spanning the gap. The CDR3 spans 12 residues. CDR3 sequence reads: CASSSYQEKLFF. The CDR3 region has the DNA TGTGCCAGCAGTTCGTACCAGGAAAAACTGTTTTTT.

This clone was counted a single time. The genes are TRBV30 and TRBJ2-7; 11 nucleotides agree with TRBD2. The germline V gene has CDR1 GTSNPN and CDR2 SVGIG (reference sequence). The CDR3 has 14 residues. V lost 7 bases to trimming and J lost 5 bases; unmatched junction nucleotides: 10. Here the CDR3 DNA reads TGTGCCTACAACCCCCTAGCGGGAGGACACGAGCAGTACTTC. Translating it yields CAYNPLAGGHEQYF.

With regard to this clone: This same CDR3 is encoded by further DNA sequences in the sample. The chain carries TRBV11-3 and TRBJ2-3; 8 bases align to TRBD2. The CDR3 loop spans 14 amino acids. J lost 3 bases, V lost 1 base, and 0 bases had no gene match. Germline V gives CDR1 SGHNT, CDR2 YENEEA. In nucleotides, the CDR3 is TGTGCCAGCAGCTTAGGCGGGAGGACAGATACGCAGTATTTT. Encoded protein: CASSLGGRTDTQYF.

The chain employs TRBV6-5 and TRBJ1-1, with a weak D call TRBD1 (6 bases). The CDR3 consists of 16 residues. Trimming shortened V by 1 base and J by 1 base, and 13 bases separated the two germline ends. Germline V lookup: CDR1 MNHEY, CDR2 SVGAGI. Here the CDR3 reads CASSYLPTGRNTEAFF. The CDR3, as DNA: TGTGCCAGCAGTTACTTACCGACAGGAAGGAACACTGAAGCTTTCTTT.

This chain connects TRBV4-2 to TRBJ2-2; possibly TRBD2 for D (5 bases). V lost 1 base and J 3 bases, leaving 9 bases between the germline ends. CDR1 is LGHNA, CDR2 YNFKEQ, per germline. The CDR3 length is 15 residues. The CDR3, as DNA: TGTGCCAGCAGCCAAGTTGGAGGCTACACCGGGGAGCTGTTTTTT. Its protein product is CASSQVGGYTGELFF.

The chain has TRBV6-6 and TRBJ1-5; D call uncertain. The CDR3 covers 12 residues. Trimming removed 6 bases at V and 9 bases at J, with 12 bases between. Germline V gene data show CDR1 as MNHNY and CDR2 as SVGAGI (reference sequence). The CDR3 nucleotides are TGTGCCAGCAGCACTCCCCCGATGCCCCAGCATTTT. It codes for CASSTPPMPQHF.